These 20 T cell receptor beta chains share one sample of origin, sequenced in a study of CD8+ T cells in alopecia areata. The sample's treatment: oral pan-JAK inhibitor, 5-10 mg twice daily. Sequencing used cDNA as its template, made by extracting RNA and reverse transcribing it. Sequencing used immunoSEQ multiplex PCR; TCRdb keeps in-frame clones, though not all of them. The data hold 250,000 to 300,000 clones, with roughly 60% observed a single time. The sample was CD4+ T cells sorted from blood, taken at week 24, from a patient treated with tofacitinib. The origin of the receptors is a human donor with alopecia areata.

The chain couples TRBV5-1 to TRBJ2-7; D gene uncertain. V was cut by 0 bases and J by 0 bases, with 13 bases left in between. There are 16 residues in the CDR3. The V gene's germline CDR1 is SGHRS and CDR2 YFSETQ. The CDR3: CASSLVRPGDSYEQYF. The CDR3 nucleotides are TGCGCCAGCAGCTTGGTGCGGCCAGGAGACTCCTACGAGCAGTACTTC.

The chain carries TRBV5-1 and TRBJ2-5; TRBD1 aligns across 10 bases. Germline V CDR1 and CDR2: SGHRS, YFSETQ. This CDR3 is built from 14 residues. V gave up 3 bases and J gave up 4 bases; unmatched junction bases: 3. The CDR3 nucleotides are TGCGCCAGCAGCTACGACAGGGGGCTAGAGACCCAGTACTTC. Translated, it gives CASSYDRGLETQYF.

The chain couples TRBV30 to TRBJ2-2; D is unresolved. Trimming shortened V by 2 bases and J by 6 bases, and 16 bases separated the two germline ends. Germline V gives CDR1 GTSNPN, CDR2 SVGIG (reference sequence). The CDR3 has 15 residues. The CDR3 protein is CAWSKGILGAGELFF. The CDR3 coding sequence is TGTGCCTGGAGTAAGGGAATCCTTGGGGCCGGGGAGCTGTTTTTT.

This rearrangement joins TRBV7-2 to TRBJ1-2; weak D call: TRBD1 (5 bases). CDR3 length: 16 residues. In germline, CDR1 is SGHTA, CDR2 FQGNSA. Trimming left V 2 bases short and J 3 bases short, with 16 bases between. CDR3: CASSLRAGSADYGYTF. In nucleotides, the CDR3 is TGTGCCAGCAGCTTAAGGGCAGGGTCAGCGGACTATGGCTACACCTTC. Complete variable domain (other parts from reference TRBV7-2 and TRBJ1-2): GAGVSQSPSNKVTEKGKDVELRCDPISGHTALYWYRQSLGQGLEFLIYFQGNSAPDKSGLPSDRFSAERTGGSVSTLTIQRTQQEDSAVYLCASSLRAGSADYGYTFGSGTRLTVV.

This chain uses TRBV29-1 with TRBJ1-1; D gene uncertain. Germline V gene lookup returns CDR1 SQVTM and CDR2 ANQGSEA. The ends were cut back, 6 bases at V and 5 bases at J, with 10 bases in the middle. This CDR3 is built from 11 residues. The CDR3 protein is CSVILQTEAFF. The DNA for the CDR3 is TGCAGCGTCATACTCCAAACTGAAGCTTTCTTT.

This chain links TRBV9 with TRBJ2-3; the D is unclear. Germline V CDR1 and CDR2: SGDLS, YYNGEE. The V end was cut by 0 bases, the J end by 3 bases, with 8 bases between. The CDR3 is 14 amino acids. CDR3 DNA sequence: TGTGCCAGCAGCGTAGCTCCCAGGACAGATACGCAGTATTTT. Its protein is CASSVAPRTDTQYF.

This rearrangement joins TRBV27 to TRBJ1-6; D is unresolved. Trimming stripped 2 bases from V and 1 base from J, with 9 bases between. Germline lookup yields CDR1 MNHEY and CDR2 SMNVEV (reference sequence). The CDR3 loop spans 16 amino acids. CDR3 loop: CASSLLADSYNSPLHF. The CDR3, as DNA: TGTGCCAGCAGTTTACTTGCCGATTCCTATAATTCACCCCTCCACTTT.

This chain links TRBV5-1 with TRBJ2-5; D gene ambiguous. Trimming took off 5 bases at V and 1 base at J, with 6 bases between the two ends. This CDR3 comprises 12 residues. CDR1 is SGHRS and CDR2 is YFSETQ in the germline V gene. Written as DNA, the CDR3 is TGCGCCAGCAGATACAGCCAAGAGACCCAGTACTTC. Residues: CASRYSQETQYF.

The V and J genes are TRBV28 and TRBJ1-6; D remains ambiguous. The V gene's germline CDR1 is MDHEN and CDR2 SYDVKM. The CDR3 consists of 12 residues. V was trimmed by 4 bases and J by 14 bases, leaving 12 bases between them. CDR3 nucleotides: TGTGCCAGCAGTTCCACGGTCCTCACCCTCCACTTT. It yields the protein CASSSTVLTLHF.

The CDR3 DNA follows: TGTGCCAGCAGCGAGGGGGGGGATTCACCCCTCCACTTT. This translates into CASSEGGDSPLHF. The chain employs TRBV5-4 and TRBJ1-6; maybe TRBD1 (6 bases). The CDR3 runs to 13 residues. CDR1 is SGHNT, CDR2 YYREEE, per germline (reference sequence). Trimming cost V 4 bases and J 8 bases, with 10 bases left between them.

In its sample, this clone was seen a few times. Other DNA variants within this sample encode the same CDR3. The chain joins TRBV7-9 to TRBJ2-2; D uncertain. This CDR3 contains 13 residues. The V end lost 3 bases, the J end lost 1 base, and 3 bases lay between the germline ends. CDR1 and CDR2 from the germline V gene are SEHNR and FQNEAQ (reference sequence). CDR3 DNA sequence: TGTGCCAGCAGCTTGTTGAACACCGGGGAGCTGTTTTTT. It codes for CASSLLNTGELFF.

The CDR3 DNA is TGTGCCTGGAATGCAGGGTACTACGAGCAGTACTTC. Protein: CAWNAGYYEQYF. The chain uses TRBV30 and TRBJ2-7; D is perhaps TRBD1 (5 bases). The V gene lost 4 bases and the J gene lost 3 bases, with 10 bases spanning the gap. This CDR3 has 12 amino acids. The germline V gene encodes CDR1 GTSNPN and CDR2 SVGIG (reference sequence).

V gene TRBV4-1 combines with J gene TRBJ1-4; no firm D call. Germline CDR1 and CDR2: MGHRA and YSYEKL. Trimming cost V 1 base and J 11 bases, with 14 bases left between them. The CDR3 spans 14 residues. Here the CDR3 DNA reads TGCGCCAGCAGCCAAGGGACGGCTGGAGGGAAACTGTTTTTT. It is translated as CASSQGTAGGKLFF.

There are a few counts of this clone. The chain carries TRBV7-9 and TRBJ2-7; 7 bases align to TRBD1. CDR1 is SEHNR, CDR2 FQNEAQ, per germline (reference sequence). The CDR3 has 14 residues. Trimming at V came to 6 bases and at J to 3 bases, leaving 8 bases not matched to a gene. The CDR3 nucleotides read TGTGCCAGCAGTTCGGACAGGAGGATCTACGAGCAGTACTTC. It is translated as CASSSDRRIYEQYF. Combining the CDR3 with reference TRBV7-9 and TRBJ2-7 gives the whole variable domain DTGVSQNPRHKITKRGQNVTFRCDPISEHNRLYWYRQTLGQGPEFLTYFQNEAQLEKSRLLSDRFSAERPKGSFSTLEIQRTEQGDSAMYLCASSSDRRIYEQYFGPGTRLTVT.

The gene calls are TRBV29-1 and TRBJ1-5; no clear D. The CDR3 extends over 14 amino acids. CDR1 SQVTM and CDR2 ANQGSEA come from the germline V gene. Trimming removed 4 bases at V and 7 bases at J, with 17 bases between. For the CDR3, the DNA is TGCAGCGTTGCCCGCCGAAGGCCCAACCAGCCCCAGCATTTT. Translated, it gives CSVARRRPNQPQHF.

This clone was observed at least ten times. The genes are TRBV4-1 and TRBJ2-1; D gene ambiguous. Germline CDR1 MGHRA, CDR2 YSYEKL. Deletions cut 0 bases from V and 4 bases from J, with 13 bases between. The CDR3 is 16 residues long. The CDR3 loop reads CASSQDILDGYNEQFF. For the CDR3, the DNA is TGCGCCAGCAGCCAAGATATCCTGGACGGATACAATGAGCAGTTCTTC.

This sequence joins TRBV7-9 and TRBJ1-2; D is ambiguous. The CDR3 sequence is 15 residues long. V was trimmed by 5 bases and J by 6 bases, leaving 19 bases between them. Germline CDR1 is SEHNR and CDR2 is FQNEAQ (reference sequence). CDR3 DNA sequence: TGTGCCAGCAGCCCACCCATGGCGGGGTGGGATGGCTACACCTTC. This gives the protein CASSPPMAGWDGYTF.

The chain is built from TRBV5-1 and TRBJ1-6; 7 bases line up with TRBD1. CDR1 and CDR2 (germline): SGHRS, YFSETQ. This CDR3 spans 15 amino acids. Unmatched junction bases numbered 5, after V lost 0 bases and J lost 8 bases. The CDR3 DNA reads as TGCGCCAGCAGCTTGGACGGCAGGGGGGATTCACCCCTCCACTTT. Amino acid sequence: CASSLDGRGDSPLHF.

The CDR3 protein is CSVARGYTDTQYF. The DNA for the CDR3 is TGCAGCGTTGCGCGGGGGTACACAGATACGCAGTATTTT. This chain joins TRBV29-1 and TRBJ2-3; 7 bases fit TRBD2. The length of the CDR3 is 13 residues. CDR1 and CDR2 from the germline V gene are SQVTM and ANQGSEA. Trimming at V came to 4 bases and at J to 2 bases, leaving 3 bases not matched to a gene.

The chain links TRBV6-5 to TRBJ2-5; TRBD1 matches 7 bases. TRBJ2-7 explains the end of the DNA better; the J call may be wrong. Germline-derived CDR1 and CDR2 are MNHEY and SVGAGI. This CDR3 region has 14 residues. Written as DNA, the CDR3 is TGTGCCAGCTTCCGTGGCAGGGGGATCTACGAGCAGTACTTC. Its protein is CASFRGRGIYEQYF.